The clone carrying this T cell receptor (beta chain) has ten or more counts. This record belongs to a study of breast tumors, draining lymph nodes, adjacent tissues. TCRdb ran MiXCR on the multiplex PCR reads and lists one entry per CDR3 protein. The sample has around 300,000 distinct CDR3 sequences, roughly 31% seen once. Axillary draining lymph nodes of breast cancer patients supplied the node samples. The CDR3 is 14 amino acids. The J segment lost 5 bases and the V segment lost 4 bases, leaving 6 bases of the junction unmatched. Germline CDR1 SGHTA, CDR2 FQGNSA. The rearrangement uses TRBV7-2 and TRBJ2-5; 8 bases are a match to TRBD2. The sample was axillary lymph node tissue. The clonotype was recovered from a female donor with breast cancer. Some clones in this sample may be carry-over from other donors' samples. The CDR3, as DNA: TGTGCCAGCAGCTCCCGGACTAGCAGGGAGACCCAGTACTTC. Translating gives CASSSRTSRETQYF.